The rows below give T cell receptor beta chains drawn from one sample of a study of T cell responses to AZD1222 COVID-19 vaccine. Clones were sequenced by immunoSEQ multiplex PCR, and TCRdb holds only the in-frame ones, with some missing. The sample comprises approximately 180,000 clones, roughly 91% of which are singletons, and 0.95% to 1.3% rests with the top ten. The sequencing here drew on peripheral blood, taken 28 days after the second dose of the MenACWY control vaccine. These receptors came from an adult who received the MenACWY meningococcal vaccine as a control. Each CDR3 is given with its conserved first and last residue. Fields, in order: J gene, V gene, clone size, D gene, CDR3 protein, CDR3 DNA. A D gene is named only where the DNA matches it firmly. A row's size may be missing; if present it is once, few, many or a size class.

TRBJ2-5 TRBV28 NA TRBD2 CASMTLWLTSGGGETQYF TGTGCCAGCATGACCCTTTGGTTGACTAGCGGGGGAGGAGAGACCCAGTACTTC
TRBJ1-1 TRBV3-1/TRBV3-2 NA TRBD1 CASSPSGQGTEAFF TGTGCCAGCAGCCCCTCGGGACAGGGCACTGAAGCTTTCTTT
TRBJ2-2 TRBV5-6 NA NA CASREQGRGTGELFF TGTGCCAGCAGAGAACAGGGGCGGGGAACAGGGGAGCTGTTTTTT
TRBJ2-7 TRBV11-2 once TRBD1 CASSWGQGGEQYF TGTGCCAGCAGCTGGGGACAGGGAGGCGAGCAGTACTTC
TRBJ1-5 TRBV7-2 NA NA CASSSSGHTNQPQHF TGTGCCAGCAGCTCATCGGGACACACAAATCAGCCCCAGCATTTT
TRBJ1-3 TRBV30 NA NA CAWSGAGDFSGNTIYF TGTGCCTGGAGTGGGGCAGGGGACTTTTCTGGAAACACCATATATTTT
TRBJ2-7 TRBV25-1 NA NA CASSSQNLRSREQYF TGTGCCAGCAGCTCCCAAAATCTAAGAAGCCGCGAGCAGTACTTC
TRBJ1-5 TRBV7-8 NA NA CASSLKGRGGQPQHF TGTGCCAGCAGCTTAAAAGGGAGGGGAGGTCAGCCCCAGCATTTT
TRBJ2-5 TRBV19 NA TRBD2 CASSTGAGAGETQYF TGTGCCAGTAGTACCGGAGCGGGGGCCGGGGAGACCCAGTACTTC
TRBJ1-4 TRBV30 NA NA CAWSPLGAETNEKLFF TGTGCCTGGAGTCCCTTGGGGGCCGAGACTAATGAAAAACTGTTTTTT
TRBJ2-1 TRBV5-1 NA TRBD2 CASSRGRARDFNEQFF TGCGCCAGCAGCCGGGGGAGGGCCAGGGATTTTAATGAGCAGTTCTTC
TRBJ1-3 TRBV21-1 NA NA CARPESHDSGNTIYF TGTGCCAGACCTGAAAGTCATGACTCTGGAAACACCATATATTTT
TRBJ1-1 TRBV19 NA NA CASSRAVNTEAFF TGTGCCAGTAGTAGGGCGGTGAACACTGAAGCTTTCTTT
TRBJ1-1 TRBV10-1 once NA CASSTSGRGAEAFF TGCGCCAGCAGTACCAGCGGTAGGGGCGCTGAAGCTTTCTTT
TRBJ2-1 TRBV30 NA NA CAWSVQGYAEQFF TGTGCCTGGAGTGTCCAGGGATACGCTGAGCAGTTCTTC
TRBJ1-1 TRBV5-1 once NA CASSLGRVGTEAFF TGCGCCAGCAGCCTCGGACGGGTGGGCACTGAAGCTTTCTTT
TRBJ2-7 TRBV6-1 NA NA CASSDAVGQYF TGTGCCAGCAGTGACGCAGTTGGGCAGTACTTC
TRBJ1-6 TRBV7-9 NA NA CASSLARDNSPLHF TGTGCCAGCAGCTTAGCCAGGGATAATTCACCCCTCCACTTT
TRBJ1-5 TRBV2 NA NA CASSSTFGGRWSNQPQHF TGTGCCAGCAGTTCCACCTTCGGGGGCCGATGGAGCAATCAGCCCCAGCATTTT
TRBJ1-2 TRBV9 NA NA CASSVVAGSGASYGYTF TGTGCCAGCAGCGTAGTTGCAGGGTCGGGGGCCTCCTATGGCTACACCTTC
TRBJ2-3 TRBV6-5 NA NA CASSRTGSGADTQYF TGTGCCAGCAGCAGGACGGGTTCAGGGGCAGATACGCAGTATTTT
TRBJ1-4 TRBV6-5 NA NA CASSYSGDEKLFF TGTGCCAGCAGTTACTCTGGGGACGAAAAACTGTTTTTT
TRBJ1-1 TRBV2 NA TRBD1 CASRETVPGQGNTEAFF TGTGCCAGCAGAGAAACCGTACCGGGACAGGGGAACACTGAAGCTTTCTTT
TRBJ2-3 TRBV11-3 once TRBD1 CASSLQGGGIDTQYF TGTGCCAGCAGCCTACAGGGGGGAGGTATAGATACGCAGTATTTT
TRBJ2-1 TRBV7-2 once NA CASSLIGYNEQFF TGTGCCAGCAGCTTAATTGGATACAATGAGCAGTTCTTC
TRBJ2-7 TRBV7-9 NA NA CASSRGLAGYEQYF TGTGCCAGCAGCCGCGGGCTCGCAGGCTACGAGCAGTACTTC
TRBJ2-7 TRBV29-1 NA NA CSVTAYSYEQYF TGCAGCGTGACAGCGTACTCCTACGAGCAGTACTTC
TRBJ2-3 TRBV4-2 NA NA CASSQGWTDTQYF TGTGCCAGCAGCCAGGGCTGGACAGATACGCAGTATTTT
TRBJ1-5 TRBV6-5 NA NA CATAAGTDSNQPQHF TGTGCCACCGCGGCTGGGACGGATAGCAATCAGCCCCAGCATTTT
TRBJ1-5 TRBV6-2/TRBV6-3 NA TRBD1 CASSPIPGQGGESNQPQHF TGTGCCAGCAGCCCCATTCCGGGACAGGGGGGGGAAAGCAATCAGCCCCAGCATTTT
TRBJ1-1 TRBV5-1 NA NA CASSPDGSTEAFF TGCGCCAGCAGCCCGGACGGGAGCACTGAAGCTTTCTTT
TRBJ1-4 TRBV5-1 once NA CASSLDEKLFF TGCGCCAGCAGCTTGGATGAAAAACTGTTTTTT
TRBJ2-3 TRBV3-1/TRBV3-2 NA TRBD2 CASSQEFPSGRTDTQYF TGTGCCAGCAGCCAAGAGTTTCCTAGCGGGAGGACAGATACGCAGTATTTT
TRBJ1-3 TRBV30 NA NA CAWSARLVNTIYF TGTGCCTGGAGCGCTAGGCTGGTAAACACCATATATTTT
TRBJ2-1 TRBV5-1 NA TRBD1 CASQGTGGNEQFF TGCGCCAGTCAAGGGACAGGGGGTAATGAGCAGTTCTTC
TRBJ2-2 TRBV27 NA TRBD2 CASRRPGLAGGGTGELFF TGTGCCAGCAGACGTCCGGGACTAGCGGGGGGAGGCACCGGGGAGCTGTTTTTT
TRBJ2-1 TRBV4-1 NA NA CASSQAGGSYNEQFF TGCGCCAGCAGCCAAGCCGGGGGCTCCTACAATGAGCAGTTCTTC
TRBJ1-5 TRBV2 NA TRBD1 CATWTGDYNQPQHF TGTGCCACCTGGACAGGGGATTACAATCAGCCCCAGCATTTT
TRBJ2-7 TRBV7-6 NA TRBD2 CASSPRAGVTTGEQYF TGTGCCAGCAGCCCAAGGGCGGGGGTCACGACGGGCGAGCAGTACTTC
TRBJ1-1 TRBV7-2 NA NA CASSLSGGTEAFF TGTGCCAGCAGCTTATCGGGGGGGACTGAAGCTTTCTTT
TRBJ1-2 TRBV30 once TRBD1 CAWSRDRPYGYTF TGTGCCTGGAGCCGGGACAGACCCTATGGCTACACCTTC
TRBJ1-5 TRBV5-6 NA NA CASSYGVANQPQHF TGTGCCAGCAGCTACGGGGTAGCCAATCAGCCCCAGCATTTT
TRBJ1-1 TRBV7-9 few NA CASSLALNTEAFF TGTGCCAGCAGCTTAGCCTTGAACACTGAAGCTTTCTTT
TRBJ1-1 TRBV28 NA NA CASITDINTEAFF TGTGCCAGCATTACGGACATCAACACTGAAGCTTTCTTT
TRBJ2-1 TRBV5-4 NA TRBD2 CASSLGLAGTWFEQFF TGTGCCAGCAGCTTGGGACTAGCGGGGACCTGGTTTGAGCAGTTCTTC
TRBJ1-5 TRBV30 NA NA CAWSQSAGQPQHF TGTGCCTGGAGTCAATCAGCGGGGCAGCCCCAGCATTTT
TRBJ2-7 TRBV5-4 NA TRBD1 CASSRAGGFSYEQYF TGTGCCAGCAGCCGGGCAGGGGGATTTTCCTACGAGCAGTACTTC